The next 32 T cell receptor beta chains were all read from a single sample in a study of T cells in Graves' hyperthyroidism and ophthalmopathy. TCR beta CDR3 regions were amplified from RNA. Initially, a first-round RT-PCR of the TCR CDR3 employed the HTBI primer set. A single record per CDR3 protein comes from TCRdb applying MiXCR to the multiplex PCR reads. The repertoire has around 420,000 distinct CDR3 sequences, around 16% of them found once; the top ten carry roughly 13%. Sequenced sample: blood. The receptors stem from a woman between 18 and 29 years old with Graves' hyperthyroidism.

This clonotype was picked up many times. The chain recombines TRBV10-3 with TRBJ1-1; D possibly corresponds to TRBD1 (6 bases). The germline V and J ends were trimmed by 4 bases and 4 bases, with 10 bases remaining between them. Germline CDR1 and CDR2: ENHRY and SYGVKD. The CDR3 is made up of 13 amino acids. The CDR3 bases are TGTGCCATCAGTGCGGGAGGGGGCACTGAAGCTTTCTTT. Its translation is CAISAGGGTEAFF.

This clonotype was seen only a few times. In DNA, the CDR3 is TGCAGTGCTAGAGATAGACGGGGGGGCTCTGCTGAGCAGTTCTTC. Protein sequence: CSARDRRGGSAEQFF. The rearrangement links TRBV20-1 to TRBJ2-1; 8 bases are shared with TRBD2. The CDR3 spans 15 residues. Trimming removed 0 bases from V and 9 bases from J; junction bases left unmatched: 10. The V gene's germline CDR1 is DFQATT and CDR2 SNEGSKA (reference sequence).

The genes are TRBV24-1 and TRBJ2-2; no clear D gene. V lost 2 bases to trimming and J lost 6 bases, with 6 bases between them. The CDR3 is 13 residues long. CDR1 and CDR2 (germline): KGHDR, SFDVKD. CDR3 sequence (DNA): TGTGCCACCAGTGATTCATCGGCCGGGGAGCTGTTTTTT. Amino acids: CATSDSSAGELFF.

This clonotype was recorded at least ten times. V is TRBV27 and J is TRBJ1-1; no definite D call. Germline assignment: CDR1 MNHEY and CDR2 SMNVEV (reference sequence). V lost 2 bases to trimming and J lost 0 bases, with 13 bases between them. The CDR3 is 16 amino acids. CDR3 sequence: CASSLDRVQVNTEAFF. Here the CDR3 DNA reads TGTGCCAGCAGTTTAGACCGGGTGCAAGTGAACACTGAAGCTTTCTTT.

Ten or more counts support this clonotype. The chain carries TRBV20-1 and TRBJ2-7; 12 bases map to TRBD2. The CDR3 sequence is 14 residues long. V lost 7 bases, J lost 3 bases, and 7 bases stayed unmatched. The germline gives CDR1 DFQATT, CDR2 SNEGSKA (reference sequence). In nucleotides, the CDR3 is TGCAGTGGGAGGACTAGCGGGGATCTCTACGAGCAGTACTTC. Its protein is CSGRTSGDLYEQYF.

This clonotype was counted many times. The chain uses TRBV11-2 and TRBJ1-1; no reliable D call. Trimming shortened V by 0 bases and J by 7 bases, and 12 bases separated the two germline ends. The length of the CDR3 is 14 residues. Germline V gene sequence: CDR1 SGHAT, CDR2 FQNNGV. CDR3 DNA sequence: TGTGCCAGCAGCTTAGATGGAAGGGTGCTTGAAGCTTTCTTT. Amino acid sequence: CASSLDGRVLEAFF.

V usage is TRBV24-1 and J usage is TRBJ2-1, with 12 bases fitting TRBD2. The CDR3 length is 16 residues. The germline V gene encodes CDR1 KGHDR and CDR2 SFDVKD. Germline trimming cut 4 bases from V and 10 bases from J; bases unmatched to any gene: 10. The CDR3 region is CATSDPGTSGPGEQFF. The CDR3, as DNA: TGTGCCACCAGTGACCCCGGGACTAGCGGGCCGGGGGAGCAGTTCTTC.

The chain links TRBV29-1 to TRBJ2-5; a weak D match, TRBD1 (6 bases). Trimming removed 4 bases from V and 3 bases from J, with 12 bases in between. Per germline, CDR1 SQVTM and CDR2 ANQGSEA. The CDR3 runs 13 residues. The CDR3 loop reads CSVGSGQKETQYF. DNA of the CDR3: TGCAGCGTTGGGTCCGGACAGAAAGAGACCCAGTACTTC.

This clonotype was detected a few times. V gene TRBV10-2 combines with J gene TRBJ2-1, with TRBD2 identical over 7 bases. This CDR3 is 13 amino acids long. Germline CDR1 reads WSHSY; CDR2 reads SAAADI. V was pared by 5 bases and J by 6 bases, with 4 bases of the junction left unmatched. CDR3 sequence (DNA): TGCGCCAGCAGTCAAGGGACTACCAATGAGCAGTTCTTC. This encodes CASSQGTTNEQFF.

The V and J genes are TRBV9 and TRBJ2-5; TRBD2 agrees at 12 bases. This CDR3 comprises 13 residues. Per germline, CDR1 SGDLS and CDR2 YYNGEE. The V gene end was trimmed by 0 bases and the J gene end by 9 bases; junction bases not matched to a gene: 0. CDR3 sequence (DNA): TGTGCCAGCAGCGTAGGACTAGCGGGAGCCCAGTACTTC. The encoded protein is CASSVGLAGAQYF.

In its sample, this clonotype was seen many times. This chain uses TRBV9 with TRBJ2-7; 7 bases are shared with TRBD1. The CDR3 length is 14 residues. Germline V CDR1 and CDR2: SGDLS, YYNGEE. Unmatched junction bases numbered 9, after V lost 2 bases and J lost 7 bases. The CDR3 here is CASSVDDRAEEQYF. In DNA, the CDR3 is TGTGCCAGCAGCGTCGATGACAGGGCGGAAGAGCAGTACTTC.

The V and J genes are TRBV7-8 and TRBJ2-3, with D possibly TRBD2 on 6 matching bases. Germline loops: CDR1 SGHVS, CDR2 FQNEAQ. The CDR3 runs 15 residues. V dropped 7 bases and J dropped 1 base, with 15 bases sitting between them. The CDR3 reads CASIKWGGGTDTQYF. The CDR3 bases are TGTGCCAGCATAAAATGGGGCGGGGGCACAGATACGCAGTATTTT. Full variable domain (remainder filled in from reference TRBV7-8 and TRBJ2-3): GAGVSQSPRYKVAKRGQDVALRCDPISGHVSLFWYQQALGQGPEFLTYFQNEAQLDKSGLPSDRFFAERPEGSVSTLKIQRTQQEDSAVYLCASIKWGGGTDTQYFGPGTRLTVL.

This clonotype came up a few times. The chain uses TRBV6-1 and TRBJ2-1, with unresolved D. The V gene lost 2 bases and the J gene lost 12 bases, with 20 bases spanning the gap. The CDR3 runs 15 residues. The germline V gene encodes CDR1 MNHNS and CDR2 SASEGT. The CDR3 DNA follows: TGTGCCAGCAGTGAAACCCTCGTTTCCCTCAAGGTGCAGTTCTTC. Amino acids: CASSETLVSLKVQFF.

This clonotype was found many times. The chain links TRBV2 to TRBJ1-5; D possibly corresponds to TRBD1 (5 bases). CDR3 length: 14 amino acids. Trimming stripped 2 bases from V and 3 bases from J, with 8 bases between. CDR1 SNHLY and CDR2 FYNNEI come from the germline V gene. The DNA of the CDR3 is TGTGCCAGCAGTGAACAGGGCGTCAATCAGCCCCAGCATTTT. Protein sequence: CASSEQGVNQPQHF.

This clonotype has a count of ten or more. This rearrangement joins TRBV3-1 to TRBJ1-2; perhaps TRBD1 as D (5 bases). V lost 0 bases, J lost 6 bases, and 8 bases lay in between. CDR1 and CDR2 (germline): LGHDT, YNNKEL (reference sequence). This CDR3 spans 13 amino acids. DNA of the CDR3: TGTGCCAGCAGCCAAGATGGAGGGGATGGCTACACCTTC. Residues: CASSQDGGDGYTF.

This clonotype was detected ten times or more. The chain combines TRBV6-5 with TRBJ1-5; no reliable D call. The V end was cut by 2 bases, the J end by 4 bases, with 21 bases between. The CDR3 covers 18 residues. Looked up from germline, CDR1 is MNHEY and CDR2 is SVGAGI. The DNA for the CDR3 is TGTGCCAGCAGTTACGGTATAGGGTCGGATCGAGAAAATCAGCCCCAGCATTTT. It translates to CASSYGIGSDRENQPQHF.

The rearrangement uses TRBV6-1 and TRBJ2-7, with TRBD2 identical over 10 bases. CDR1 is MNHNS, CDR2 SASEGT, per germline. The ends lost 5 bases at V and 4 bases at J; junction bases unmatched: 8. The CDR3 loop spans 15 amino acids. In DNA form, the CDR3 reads TGTGCCAGCAGTCGTGAACTAGCGGGAAGGTACGAGCAGTACTTC. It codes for CASSRELAGRYEQYF.

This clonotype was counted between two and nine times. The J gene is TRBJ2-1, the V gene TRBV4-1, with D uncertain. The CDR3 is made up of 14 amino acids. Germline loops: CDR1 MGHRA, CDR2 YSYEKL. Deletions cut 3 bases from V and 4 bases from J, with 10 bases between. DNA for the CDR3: TGCGCCAGCAGCCAGACACCGACTTACAATGAGCAGTTCTTC. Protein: CASSQTPTYNEQFF.

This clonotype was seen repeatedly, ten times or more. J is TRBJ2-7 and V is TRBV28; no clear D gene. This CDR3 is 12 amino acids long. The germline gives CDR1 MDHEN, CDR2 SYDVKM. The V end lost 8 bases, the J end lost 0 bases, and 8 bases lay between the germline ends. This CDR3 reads CASGNPSYEQYF. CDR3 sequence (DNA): TGTGCCAGCGGAAACCCCTCCTACGAGCAGTACTTC.

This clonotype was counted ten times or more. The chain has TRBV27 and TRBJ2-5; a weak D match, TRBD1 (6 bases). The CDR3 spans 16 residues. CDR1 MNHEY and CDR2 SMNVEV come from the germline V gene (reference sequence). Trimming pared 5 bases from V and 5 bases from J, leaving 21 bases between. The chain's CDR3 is CASSPSFRQARETQYF. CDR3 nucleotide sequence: TGTGCCAGCAGTCCTTCATTCCGACAGGCACGGGAGACCCAGTACTTC.

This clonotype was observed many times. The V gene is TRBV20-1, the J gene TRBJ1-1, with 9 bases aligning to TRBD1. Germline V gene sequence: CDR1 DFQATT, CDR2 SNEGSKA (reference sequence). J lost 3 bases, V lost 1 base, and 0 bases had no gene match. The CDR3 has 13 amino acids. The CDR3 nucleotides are TGCAGTGCTAGAGGGACAGGGGACACTGAAGCTTTCTTT. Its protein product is CSARGTGDTEAFF.

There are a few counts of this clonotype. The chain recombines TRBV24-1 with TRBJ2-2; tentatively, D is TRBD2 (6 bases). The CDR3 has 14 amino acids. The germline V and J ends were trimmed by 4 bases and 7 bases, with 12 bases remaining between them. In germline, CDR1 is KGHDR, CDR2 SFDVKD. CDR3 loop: CATSEAGRFGELFF. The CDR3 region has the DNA TGTGCCACCAGTGAGGCGGGGCGCTTCGGGGAGCTGTTTTTT.

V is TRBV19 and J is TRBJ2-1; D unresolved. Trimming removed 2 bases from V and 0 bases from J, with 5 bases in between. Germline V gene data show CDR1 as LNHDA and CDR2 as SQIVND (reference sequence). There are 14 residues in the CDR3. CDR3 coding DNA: TGTGCCAGTAGTATATGGGGCTCCTACAATGAGCAGTTCTTC. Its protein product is CASSIWGSYNEQFF. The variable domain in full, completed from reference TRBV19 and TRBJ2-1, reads DGGITQSPKYLFRKEGQNVTLSCEQNLNHDAMYWYRQDPGQGLRLIYYSQIVNDFQKGDIAEGYSVSREKKESFPLTVTSAQKNPTAFYLCASSIWGSYNEQFFGPGTRLTVL.

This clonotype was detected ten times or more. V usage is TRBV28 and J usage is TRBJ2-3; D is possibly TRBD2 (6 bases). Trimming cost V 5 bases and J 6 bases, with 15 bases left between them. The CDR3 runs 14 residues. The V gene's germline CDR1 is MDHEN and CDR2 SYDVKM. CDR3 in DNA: TGTGCCAGCAGTACTAGCCCGGGCGTGGATACGCAGTATTTT. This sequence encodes CASSTSPGVDTQYF. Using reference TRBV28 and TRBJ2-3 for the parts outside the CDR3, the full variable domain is DVKVTQSSRYLVKRTGEKVFLECVQDMDHENMFWYRQDPGLGLRLIYFSYDVKMKEKGDIPEGYSVSREKKERFSLILESASTNQTSMYLCASSTSPGVDTQYFGPGTRLTVL.

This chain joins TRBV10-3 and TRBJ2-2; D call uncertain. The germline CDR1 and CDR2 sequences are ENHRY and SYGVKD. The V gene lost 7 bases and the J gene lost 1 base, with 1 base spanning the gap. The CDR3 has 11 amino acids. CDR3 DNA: TGTGCCATCAAGAACACCGGGGAGCTGTTTTTT. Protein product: CAIKNTGELFF.

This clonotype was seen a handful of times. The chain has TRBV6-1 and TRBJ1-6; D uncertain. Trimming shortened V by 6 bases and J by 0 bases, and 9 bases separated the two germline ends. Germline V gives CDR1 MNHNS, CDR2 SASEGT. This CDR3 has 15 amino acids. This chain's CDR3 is CASRAGSSYNSPLHF. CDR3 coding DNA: TGTGCCAGCAGGGCGGGGAGCTCCTATAATTCACCCCTCCACTTT.

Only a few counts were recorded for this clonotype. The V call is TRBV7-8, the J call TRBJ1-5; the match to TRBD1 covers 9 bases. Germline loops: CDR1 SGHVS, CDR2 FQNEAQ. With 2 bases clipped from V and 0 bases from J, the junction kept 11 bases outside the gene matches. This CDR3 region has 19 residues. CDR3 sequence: CASSLIPRDRANSNQPQHF. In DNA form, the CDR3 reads TGTGCCAGCAGCTTAATCCCCCGGGACAGGGCCAATAGCAATCAGCCCCAGCATTTT.

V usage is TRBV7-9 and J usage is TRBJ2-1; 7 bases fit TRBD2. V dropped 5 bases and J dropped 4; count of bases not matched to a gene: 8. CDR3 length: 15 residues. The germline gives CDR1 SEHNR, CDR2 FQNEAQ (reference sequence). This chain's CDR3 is CASSPVRGGYNEQFF. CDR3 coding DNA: TGTGCCAGCAGCCCCGTGAGGGGAGGGTACAATGAGCAGTTCTTC.

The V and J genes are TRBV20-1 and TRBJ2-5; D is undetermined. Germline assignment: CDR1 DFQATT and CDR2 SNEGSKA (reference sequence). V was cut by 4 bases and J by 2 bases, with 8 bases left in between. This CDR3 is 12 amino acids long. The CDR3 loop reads CSAKAVQETQYF. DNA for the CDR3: TGCAGTGCTAAGGCAGTACAAGAGACCCAGTACTTC.

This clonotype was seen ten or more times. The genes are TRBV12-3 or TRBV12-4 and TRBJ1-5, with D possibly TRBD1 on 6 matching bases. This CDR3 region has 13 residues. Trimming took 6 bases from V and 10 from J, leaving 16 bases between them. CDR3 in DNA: TGTGCCAGCAGCCAACAGGGCCTGGAACCCCAGCATTTT. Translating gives CASSQQGLEPQHF.

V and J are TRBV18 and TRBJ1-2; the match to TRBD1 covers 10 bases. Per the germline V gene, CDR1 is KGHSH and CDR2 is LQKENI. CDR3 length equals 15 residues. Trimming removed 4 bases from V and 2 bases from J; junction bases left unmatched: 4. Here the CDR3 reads CASSLQGQGNYGYTF. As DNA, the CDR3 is TGTGCCAGCTCACTCCAGGGACAGGGGAACTATGGCTACACCTTC.

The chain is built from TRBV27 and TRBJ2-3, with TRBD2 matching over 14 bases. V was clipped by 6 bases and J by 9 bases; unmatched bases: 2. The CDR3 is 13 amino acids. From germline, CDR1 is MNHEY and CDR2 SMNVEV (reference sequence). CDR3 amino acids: CASRGTSGGTQYF. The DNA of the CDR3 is TGTGCCAGCAGGGGGACTAGCGGGGGAACGCAGTATTTT.